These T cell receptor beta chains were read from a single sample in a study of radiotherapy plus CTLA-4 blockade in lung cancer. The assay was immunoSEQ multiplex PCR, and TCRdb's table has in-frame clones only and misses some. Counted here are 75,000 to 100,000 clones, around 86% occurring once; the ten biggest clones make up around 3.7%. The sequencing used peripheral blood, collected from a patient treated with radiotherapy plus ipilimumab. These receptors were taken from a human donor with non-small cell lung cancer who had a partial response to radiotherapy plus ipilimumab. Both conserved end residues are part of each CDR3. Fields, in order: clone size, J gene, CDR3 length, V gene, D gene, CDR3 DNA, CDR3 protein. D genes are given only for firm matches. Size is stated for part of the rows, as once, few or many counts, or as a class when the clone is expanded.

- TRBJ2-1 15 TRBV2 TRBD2 TGTGCCAGCCAATTCCTAGCGGGGACGGGGGATGTTCCGTTCTTC CASQFLAGTGDVPFF
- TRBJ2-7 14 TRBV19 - TGTGCCAGTAAAGAGGGTTTCGGCTCCTACGAGCAGTACTTC CASKEGFGSYEQYF
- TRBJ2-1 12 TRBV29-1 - TGCAGCGCCGACGGGTTCTACAATGAGCAGTTCTTC CSADGFYNEQFF
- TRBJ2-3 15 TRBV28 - TGTGCCAGCAGTTTAAGGGCTAGCGGCACAGATACGCAGTATTTT CASSLRASGTDTQYF
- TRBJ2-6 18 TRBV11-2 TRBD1 TGTGCCAGCAGCCGACGGGGACAGGGAGGCTCTGGGGCCAACGTCCTGACTTTC CASSRRGQGGSGANVLTF
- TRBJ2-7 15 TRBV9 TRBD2 TGTGCCAGCAGCGTAGTACGGGGGAGGGCGAGCGAGCAGTACTTC CASSVVRGRASEQYF
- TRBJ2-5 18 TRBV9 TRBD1 TGTGCCAGCAGCCGCCTGAGTGGGACAGGGGGTGCGGGAGAGACCCAGTACTTC CASSRLSGTGGAGETQYF
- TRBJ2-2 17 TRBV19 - TGTGCCAGTCTTCCACGGATGGGCGGGATGGACACCGGGGAGCTGTTTTTT CASLPRMGGMDTGELFF
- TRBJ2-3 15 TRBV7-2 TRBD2 TGTGCCAGCAGCTTTAGCGGGAGGGGCGGGGATACGCAGTATTTT CASSFSGRGGDTQYF
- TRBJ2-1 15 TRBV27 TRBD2 TGTGCCAGCAGTTTACGACTAGCGGTGAACAATGAGCAGTTCTTC CASSLRLAVNNEQFF
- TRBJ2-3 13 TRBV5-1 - TGCGCCAGCAGCCTCGAGGGGGAAGATACGCAGTATTTT CASSLEGEDTQYF
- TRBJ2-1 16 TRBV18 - TGTGCCAGCTCCCCTATTTACGGCGGGACGGGCAATGAGCAGTTCTTC CASSPIYGGTGNEQFF
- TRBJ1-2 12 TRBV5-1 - TGCGCCAGCAGCGGAGGGTTTTATGGCTACACCTTC CASSGGFYGYTF
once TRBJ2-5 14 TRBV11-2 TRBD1 TGTGCCAGCAGCTTATGGACAGGGGGGGAGACCCAGTACTTC CASSLWTGGETQYF
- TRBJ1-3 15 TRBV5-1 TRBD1 TGCGCCAGCACCACAGGGGGCGCGAAAGGAAACACCATATATTTT CASTTGGAKGNTIYF
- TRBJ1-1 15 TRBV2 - TGTGCCAGCAGTGAAGCGCGGCAGTCGAACACTGAAGCTTTCTTT CASSEARQSNTEAFF
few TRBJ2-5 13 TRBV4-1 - TGCGCCAGCAGCCAAAACGTCCAGGAGACCCAGTACTTC CASSQNVQETQYF
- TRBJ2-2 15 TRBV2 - TGTGCCAGCAGACCCGACAGGATGAACACCGGGGAGCTGTTTTTT CASRPDRMNTGELFF
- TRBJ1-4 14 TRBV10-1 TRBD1 TGCGCCAGCAGTGAAGGACAGGTCGGGGAAAAACTGTTTTTT CASSEGQVGEKLFF
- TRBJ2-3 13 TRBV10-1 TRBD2 TGCGCCAGCAGTGTGGGACTAGCTGATACGCAGTATTTT CASSVGLADTQYF
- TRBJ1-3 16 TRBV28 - TGTGCCAGCACCTTGCGCAGGGATTACTCTGGAAACACCATATATTTT CASTLRRDYSGNTIYF
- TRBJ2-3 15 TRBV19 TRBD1 TGTGCCACCTCGCCCTGGACAGGGGTCCCAGATACGCAGTATTTT CATSPWTGVPDTQYF